This passage covers 32 T cell receptor beta chains from one sample sequenced in a study of shared clonotypes between healthy human individuals. Naive CD8 populations comprised CD45RO-negative cells positively selected for CCR7, excluding terminally differentiated effector memory CD45RA+ cells. Here immunoSEQ multiplex PCR was the method, and the copy in TCRdb shows in-frame clones only, minus some. The profile shows about 2.2 million clones, 93% of them singletons. Input material: naive CD8+ T cells from PBMCs. These TCRs come from a man between 18 and 29 years old in good health. Some clones in this sample may be carry-over from other donors' samples.

The V call is TRBV19, the J call TRBJ2-7, with no clear D. Trimming pared 3 bases from V and 5 bases from J, leaving 14 bases between. There are 14 residues in the CDR3. Germline CDR1 and CDR2: LNHDA and SQIVND (reference sequence). CDR3: CASSIIAGSDEQYF. The CDR3 bases are TGTGCCAGTAGTATCATCGCCGGGTCCGACGAGCAGTACTTC.

The CDR3 loop reads CASSQARWADTQYF. Written as DNA, the CDR3 is TGCGCCAGCAGCCAGGCTAGGTGGGCAGATACGCAGTATTTT. The chain combines TRBV4-1 with TRBJ2-3; D gene ambiguous. CDR3 size: 14 residues. Germline V gene data show CDR1 as MGHRA and CDR2 as YSYEKL. V was cut by 3 bases and J by 4 bases, with 11 bases left in between.

This clone was counted once. This rearrangement joins TRBV5-1 to TRBJ2-1; 12 bases align to TRBD2. The CDR3 length is 18 residues. The germline V gene has CDR1 SGHRS and CDR2 YFSETQ. V shed 3 bases, J shed 4 bases, and the junction held 11 bases outside the gene matches. The chain's CDR3 is CASSSGGLAGPLYNEQFF. The DNA for the CDR3 is TGCGCCAGCAGCTCGGGTGGACTAGCGGGGCCCCTTTACAATGAGCAGTTCTTC.

This chain links TRBV11-3 with TRBJ2-7; 10 nucleotides line up with TRBD1. CDR1 and CDR2 from the germline V gene are SGHNT and YENEEA. The CDR3 totals 16 residues. With 5 bases clipped from V and 6 bases from J, the junction kept 13 bases outside the gene matches. Written as DNA, the CDR3 is TGTGCCAGCAGCCCGAATCCCGGGACAGGGGCGGGCGAGCAGTACTTC. It translates to CASSPNPGTGAGEQYF.

In regard to this clone: Distinct nucleotide sequences in the sample also encode this CDR3. V is TRBV18 and J is TRBJ2-1; 12 nucleotides agree with TRBD2. V lost 4 bases, J lost 4 bases, and 2 bases stayed unmatched. Germline lookup yields CDR1 KGHSH and CDR2 LQKENI. The CDR3 is 15 residues long. In nucleotides, the CDR3 is TGTGCCAGCTCACTCGGGACTAGCGGGTACAATGAGCAGTTCTTC. Translation gives CASSLGTSGYNEQFF.

The J gene is TRBJ2-5, the V gene TRBV7-2, with 10 nucleotides matching TRBD2. This CDR3 comprises 19 residues. The V gene's germline CDR1 is SGHTA and CDR2 FQGNSA. J lost 2 bases, V lost 5 bases, and 17 bases had no gene match. CDR3 loop: CASSTRAGLASGGQETQYF. The CDR3 region has the DNA TGTGCCAGCAGCACCAGGGCGGGACTAGCGTCTGGGGGGCAAGAGACCCAGTACTTC.

Turning to this clone: This sample also contains other DNA sequences that code for the same CDR3. The chain employs TRBV19 and TRBJ2-1, with TRBD2 matching over 10 bases. The V gene end was trimmed by 0 bases and the J gene end by 4 bases; junction bases not matched to a gene: 6. Germline V gene lookup returns CDR1 LNHDA and CDR2 SQIVND (reference sequence). The length of the CDR3 is 17 residues. The CDR3, as DNA: TGTGCCAGTAGTATAGATCGCGGGACTAGCGTGTACAATGAGCAGTTCTTC. Its translation: CASSIDRGTSVYNEQFF.

This sequence joins TRBV27 and TRBJ1-5; D is unclear. CDR3 length: 14 amino acids. Germline V gives CDR1 MNHEY, CDR2 SMNVEV (reference sequence). Deletions cut 8 bases from V and 2 bases from J, with 13 bases between. CDR3 nucleotides: TGTGCCAGCGGCCATCCCGTCGGCAATCAGCCCCAGCATTTT. This sequence encodes CASGHPVGNQPQHF.

The J gene is TRBJ2-5, the V gene TRBV6-1; possible D gene TRBD2, 7 bases. Trimming took off 7 bases at V and 5 bases at J, with 8 bases between the two ends. Germline CDR1 reads MNHNS; CDR2 reads SASEGT. The CDR3 loop spans 11 amino acids. In nucleotides, the CDR3 is TGTGCCAGCACGGGGGGCGAGACCCAGTACTTC. Amino acid sequence: CASTGGETQYF.

The CDR3 is CASRPWTGGLEPQHF. The CDR3 nucleotides read TGTGCCAGCAGGCCCTGGACAGGGGGCCTCGAGCCCCAGCATTTT. This chain joins TRBV27 and TRBJ1-5, with 11 positions matching TRBD1. CDR1 is MNHEY, CDR2 SMNVEV, per germline (reference sequence). J lost 8 bases, V lost 6 bases, and 9 bases had no gene match. CDR3 length equals 15 residues.

This chain connects TRBV7-8 to TRBJ1-3; D may be TRBD1 (5 bases). The V and J ends lost 1 base and 0 bases respectively, with 7 bases between them. Germline V lookup: CDR1 SGHVS, CDR2 FQNEAQ. This CDR3 comprises 15 residues. CDR3: CASSLGTTSGNTIYF. The CDR3 DNA reads as TGTGCCAGCAGCTTAGGGACAACCTCTGGAAACACCATATATTTT.

As regards this clone: This sample includes further DNA sequences coding for the same CDR3. The V and J genes are TRBV15 and TRBJ2-3; TRBD2 is a possible D gene (5 bases). Per the germline V gene, CDR1 is LNHNV and CDR2 is YYDKDF (reference sequence). CDR3 length: 13 amino acids. Trimming removed 6 bases at V and 0 bases at J, with 7 bases between. CDR3 region: CATSRTSTDTQYF. The CDR3 region has the DNA TGTGCCACCAGTAGGACTAGCACAGATACGCAGTATTTT.

The chain has TRBV10-3 and TRBJ2-1, with 11 bases identical to TRBD2. Trimming at V came to 6 bases and at J to 0 bases, leaving 10 bases not matched to a gene. Germline V gene sequence: CDR1 ENHRY, CDR2 SYGVKD. CDR3 length: 18 residues. The CDR3 coding sequence is TGTGCCATCAGCCCGGGACTAGCGGCAGAAAGCTCCTACAATGAGCAGTTCTTC. This encodes CAISPGLAAESSYNEQFF.

J is TRBJ1-5 and V is TRBV28; 7 nucleotides match TRBD1. The trim removed 6 bases at V and 1 base at J, leaving 15 bases unmatched. The germline V gene has CDR1 MDHEN and CDR2 SYDVKM. The CDR3 spans 18 residues. The CDR3 loop is CASSSRQGWSLSNQPQHF. The CDR3 DNA is TGTGCCAGCAGCTCTAGACAGGGATGGTCCCTAAGCAATCAGCCCCAGCATTTT.

The chain uses TRBV5-5 and TRBJ1-2; no clear D. V was shortened by 4 bases and J by 6 bases, with 16 bases between the two germline ends. CDR1 SGHKS and CDR2 YYEKEE come from the germline V gene (reference sequence). The CDR3 sequence is 14 residues long. The CDR3 here is CASSLERPTDGYTF. In DNA, the CDR3 is TGTGCCAGCAGCCTGGAGAGGCCGACCGATGGCTACACCTTC.

The chain links TRBV28 to TRBJ1-5; 12 bases agree with TRBD1. J was trimmed by 2 bases and V by 6 bases; bases with no gene match: 8. Germline CDR1 reads MDHEN; CDR2 reads SYDVKM. The CDR3 has 17 amino acids. The CDR3 DNA follows: TGTGCCAGCAGCCGGGGACAGGGGGCATGGGGCAATCAGCCCCAGCATTTT. As protein: CASSRGQGAWGNQPQHF.

This chain uses TRBV4-1 with TRBJ1-1; 9 nucleotides line up with TRBD1. The CDR3 spans 15 residues. The ends lost 3 bases at V and 8 bases at J; junction bases unmatched: 10. The V gene's germline CDR1 is MGHRA and CDR2 YSYEKL. The DNA for the CDR3 is TGCGCCAGCAGCCATAAACCCAGGACAGGGGTCGAAGCTTTCTTT. This gives the protein CASSHKPRTGVEAFF.

The chain has TRBV7-2 and TRBJ2-5; possible D gene TRBD1, 5 bases. V was cut by 2 bases and J by 5 bases, with 9 bases left in between. The length of the CDR3 is 13 residues. Looked up from germline, CDR1 is SGHTA and CDR2 is FQGNSA. CDR3: CASSLQGWETQYF. CDR3 in DNA: TGTGCCAGCAGCTTACAGGGTTGGGAGACCCAGTACTTC.

The chain links TRBV11-2 to TRBJ1-3; TRBD1 matches at 10 bases. Germline assignment: CDR1 SGHAT and CDR2 FQNNGV. The ends lost 0 bases at V and 4 bases at J; junction bases unmatched: 9. This CDR3 is built from 18 residues. CDR3 sequence reads: CASSLDWRTGGYGNTIYF. The DNA for the CDR3 is TGTGCCAGCAGCTTAGATTGGAGGACAGGGGGATACGGAAACACCATATATTTT.

CDR3 protein: CASSPKGGVYEQYF. CDR3 coding DNA: TGTGCCAGCAGCCCTAAGGGGGGGGTGTACGAGCAGTACTTC. V and J are TRBV21-1 and TRBJ2-7; the DNA was not used to check the table's D call, TRBD2. TRBV21-1 is tagged as a pseudogene. This CDR3 has 14 residues.

The V gene is TRBV7-9, the J gene TRBJ2-4, with 7 bases that match TRBD1. Germline-derived CDR1 and CDR2 are SEHNR and FQNEAQ (reference sequence). There are 14 residues in the CDR3. V shed 5 bases and J 8 bases; nucleotides not matched to a gene: 9. CDR3 DNA: TGTGCCAGCAGCCCGCCCCCGCAGGGGGACATTCAGTACTTC. Amino acids: CASSPPPQGDIQYF.

For this clone: The same CDR3 can be traced to other DNA sequences in this sample. V and J are TRBV9 and TRBJ2-2; D not certain. Germline CDR1 SGDLS, CDR2 YYNGEE. The V end lost 2 bases, the J end lost 6 bases, and 5 bases lay between the germline ends. This CDR3 has 12 amino acids. CDR3 DNA sequence: TGTGCCAGCAGCGTTGACTCCGGGGAGCTGTTTTTT. Amino acids: CASSVDSGELFF.

Comments on this clone: Additional DNA sequences in this sample encode the identical CDR3. The chain couples TRBV20-1 to TRBJ2-1; D gene uncertain. Trimming left V 5 bases short and J 3 bases short, with 5 bases between. The CDR3 runs to 11 residues. Germline-derived CDR1 and CDR2 are DFQATT and SNEGSKA (reference sequence). CDR3 DNA sequence: TGCAGTGCTGGAGTCTACAATGAGCAGTTCTTC. It encodes CSAGVYNEQFF.

The CDR3 nucleotides read TGTGCCAGCAGCTTCCTTTCCGGGGAGCTGTTTTTT. Its translation: CASSFLSGELFF. The chain has TRBV7-6 and TRBJ2-2; D not certain. Germline V gene lookup returns CDR1 SGHVS and CDR2 FNYEAQ. There are 12 residues in the CDR3. With 3 bases removed from V and 6 bases from J, the gap between germline ends came to 5 bases.

The rearrangement joins TRBV29-1 to TRBJ2-4; TRBD2 matches 10 bases. The V gene's germline CDR1 is SQVTM and CDR2 ANQGSEA. The CDR3 is 16 residues long. The ends lost 1 base at V and 7 bases at J; junction bases unmatched: 10. DNA for the CDR3: TGCAGCGTTGAAGCCGCCCTAGCGGGAGCTATGAACATTCAGTACTTC. It yields the protein CSVEAALAGAMNIQYF.

To note about this clone: Other DNA sequences in the sample encode the same CDR3. The chain recombines TRBV7-9 with TRBJ2-1; unclear D gene. Germline CDR1 and CDR2: SEHNR and FQNEAQ (reference sequence). V was clipped by 3 bases and J by 3 bases, with 9 bases between them. There are 14 residues in the CDR3. CDR3 region: CASSFPGYYNEQFF. CDR3 sequence (DNA): TGTGCCAGCAGCTTCCCCGGGTACTACAATGAGCAGTTCTTC.

The chain recombines TRBV11-2 with TRBJ2-1, with 7 positions matching TRBD1. Germline V lookup: CDR1 SGHAT, CDR2 FQNNGV. The V and J ends lost 1 base and 6 bases, in that order; junction bases with no gene match: 6. The CDR3 runs to 15 residues. The CDR3 protein is CASSLAVRGSNEQFF. The CDR3 DNA reads TGTGCCAGCAGCTTAGCCGTCAGGGGGTCCAATGAGCAGTTCTTC.

The CDR3 bases are TGTGCCAGCAGTGACGAACGGGACAGGGGATGGCATGGCTACACCTTC. This translates into CASSDERDRGWHGYTF. This chain connects TRBV25-1 to TRBJ1-2; TRBD1 matches at 10 bases. This CDR3 is built from 16 residues. The V and J ends lost 3 bases and 6 bases, in that order; junction bases with no gene match: 10. Per germline, CDR1 MGHDK and CDR2 SYGVNS.

The chain links TRBV19 to TRBJ2-1; TRBD2 might be the D (6 bases). Trimming took off 4 bases at V and 6 bases at J, with 13 bases between the two ends. The germline V gene has CDR1 LNHDA and CDR2 SQIVND (reference sequence). This CDR3 region has 14 residues. The CDR3 DNA sequence: TGTGCCAGTAGTAAATCTCCCGGGGGCAATGAGCAGTTCTTC. Amino acids: CASSKSPGGNEQFF. The full variable domain, completed using reference TRBV19 and TRBJ2-1, is DGGITQSPKYLFRKEGQNVTLSCEQNLNHDAMYWYRQDPGQGLRLIYYSQIVNDFQKGDIAEGYSVSREKKESFPLTVTSAQKNPTAFYLCASSKSPGGNEQFFGPGTRLTVL.

V usage is TRBV27 and J usage is TRBJ2-7; 8 bases map to TRBD2. In germline, CDR1 is MNHEY, CDR2 SMNVEV (reference sequence). The CDR3 sequence is 14 residues long. V was pared by 9 bases and J by 2 bases, with 9 bases of the junction left unmatched. CDR3 region: CASTGLVTPYEQYF. The CDR3 DNA reads TGTGCCAGTACGGGACTAGTGACTCCCTACGAGCAGTACTTC.

CDR3 region: CASSRGTGEVTEAFF. DNA for the CDR3: TGTGCCAGCAGCCGCGGAACCGGAGAAGTCACTGAAGCTTTCTTT. This sequence joins TRBV28 and TRBJ1-1; the D is unclear. The CDR3 totals 15 residues. CDR1 is MDHEN and CDR2 is SYDVKM in the germline V gene. Trimming shortened V by 6 bases and J by 4 bases, and 18 bases separated the two germline ends.

The V call is TRBV10-3, the J call TRBJ1-5; possible D gene TRBD1, 5 bases. Germline loops: CDR1 ENHRY, CDR2 SYGVKD. V was trimmed by 0 bases and J by 4 bases, leaving 13 bases between them. This CDR3 contains 16 residues. The CDR3 protein is CAISESGLGVNQPQHF. The CDR3, as DNA: TGTGCCATCAGTGAGTCGGGACTAGGGGTGAATCAGCCCCAGCATTTT.